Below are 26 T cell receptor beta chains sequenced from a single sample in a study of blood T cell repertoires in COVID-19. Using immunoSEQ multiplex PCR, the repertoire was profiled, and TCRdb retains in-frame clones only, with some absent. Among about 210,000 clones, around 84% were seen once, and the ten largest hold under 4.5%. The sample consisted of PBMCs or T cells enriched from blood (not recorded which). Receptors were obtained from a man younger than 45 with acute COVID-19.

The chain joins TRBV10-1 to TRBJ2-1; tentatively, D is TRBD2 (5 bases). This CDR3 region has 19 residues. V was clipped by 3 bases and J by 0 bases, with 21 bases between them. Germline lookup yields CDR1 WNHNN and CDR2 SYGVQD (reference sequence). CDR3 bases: TGCGCCAGCAGTGACTTAGACTACCCGGTTTCAAGCTCCTACAATGAGCAGTTCTTC. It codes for CASSDLDYPVSSSYNEQFF.

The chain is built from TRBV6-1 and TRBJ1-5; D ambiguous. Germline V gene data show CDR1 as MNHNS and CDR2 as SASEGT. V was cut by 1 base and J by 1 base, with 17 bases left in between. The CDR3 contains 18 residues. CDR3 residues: CASSEVVGAAWSNQPQHF. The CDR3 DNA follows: TGTGCCAGCAGTGAAGTGGTAGGAGCCGCATGGAGCAATCAGCCCCAGCATTTT.

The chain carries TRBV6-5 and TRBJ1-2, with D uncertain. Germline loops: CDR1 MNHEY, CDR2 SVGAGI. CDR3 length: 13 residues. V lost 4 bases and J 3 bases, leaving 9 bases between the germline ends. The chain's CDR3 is CASSSAGYYGYTF. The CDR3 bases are TGTGCCAGCAGTTCCGCAGGCTACTATGGCTACACCTTC.

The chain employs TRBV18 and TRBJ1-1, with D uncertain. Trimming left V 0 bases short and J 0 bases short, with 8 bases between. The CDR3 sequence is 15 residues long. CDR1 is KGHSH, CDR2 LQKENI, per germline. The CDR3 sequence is CASSPPYGLNTEAFF. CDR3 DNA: TGTGCCAGCTCACCACCGTATGGGCTGAACACTGAAGCTTTCTTT. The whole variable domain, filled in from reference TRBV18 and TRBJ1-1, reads NAGVMQNPRHLVRRRGQEARLRCSPMKGHSHVYWYRQLPEEGLKFMVYLQKENIIDESGMPKERFSAEFPKEGPSILRIQQVVRGDSAAYFCASSPPYGLNTEAFFGQGTRLTVV.

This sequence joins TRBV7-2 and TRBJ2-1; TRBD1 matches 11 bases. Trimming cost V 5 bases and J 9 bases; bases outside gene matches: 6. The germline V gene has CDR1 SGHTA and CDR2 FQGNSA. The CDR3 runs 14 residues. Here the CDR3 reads CASSRWTGGFEQFF. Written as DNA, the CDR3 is TGTGCCAGCAGCCGTTGGACAGGGGGCTTTGAGCAGTTCTTC.

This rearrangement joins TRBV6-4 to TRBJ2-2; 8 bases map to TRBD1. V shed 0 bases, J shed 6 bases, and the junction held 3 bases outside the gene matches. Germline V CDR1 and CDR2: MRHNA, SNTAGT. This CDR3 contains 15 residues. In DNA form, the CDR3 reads TGTGCCAGCAGTGACTCGGCAGGGGGCTCCGGGGAGCTGTTTTTT. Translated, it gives CASSDSAGGSGELFF.

Written as DNA, the CDR3 is TGTGCCAGCAGCCAAATTCTTGCGGGGGACAATGAGCAGTTCTTC. Amino acid sequence: CASSQILAGDNEQFF. The chain uses TRBV14 and TRBJ2-1; 7 bases line up with TRBD2. Germline trimming cut 2 bases from V and 5 bases from J; bases unmatched to any gene: 6. There are 15 residues in the CDR3. The germline CDR1 and CDR2 sequences are SGHDN and FVKESK.

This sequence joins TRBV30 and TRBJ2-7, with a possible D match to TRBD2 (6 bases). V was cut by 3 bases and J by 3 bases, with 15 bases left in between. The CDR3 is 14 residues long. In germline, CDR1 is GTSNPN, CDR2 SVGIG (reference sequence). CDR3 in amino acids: CAWSPGLTVYEQYF. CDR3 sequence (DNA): TGTGCCTGGAGCCCGGGACTTACGGTCTACGAGCAGTACTTC. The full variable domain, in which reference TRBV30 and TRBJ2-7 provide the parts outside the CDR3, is SQTIHQWPATLVQPVGSPLSLECTVEGTSNPNLYWYRQAAGRGLQLLFYSVGIGQISSEVPQNLSASRPQDRQFILSSKKLLLSDSGFYLCAWSPGLTVYEQYFGPGTRLTVT.

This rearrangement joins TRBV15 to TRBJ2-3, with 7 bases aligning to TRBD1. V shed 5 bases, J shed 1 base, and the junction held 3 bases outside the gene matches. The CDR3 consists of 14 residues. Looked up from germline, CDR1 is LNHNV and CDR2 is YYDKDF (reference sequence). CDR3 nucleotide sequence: TGTGCCACCAGCGAAGACAGGGGCACAGATACGCAGTATTTT. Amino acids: CATSEDRGTDTQYF.

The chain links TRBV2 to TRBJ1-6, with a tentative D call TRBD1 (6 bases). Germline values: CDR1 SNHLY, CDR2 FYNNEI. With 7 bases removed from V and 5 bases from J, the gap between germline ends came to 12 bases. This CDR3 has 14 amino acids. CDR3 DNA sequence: TGTGCCAGCAAGAACAGGGACAATAATTCACCCCTCCACTTT. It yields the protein CASKNRDNNSPLHF.

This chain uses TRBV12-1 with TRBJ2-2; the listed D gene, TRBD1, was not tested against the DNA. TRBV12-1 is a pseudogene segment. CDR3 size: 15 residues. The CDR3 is CASSFQTEPTGELFF. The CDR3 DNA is TGTGCCAGCAGCTTCCAGACAGAACCCACCGGGGAGCTGTTTTTT.

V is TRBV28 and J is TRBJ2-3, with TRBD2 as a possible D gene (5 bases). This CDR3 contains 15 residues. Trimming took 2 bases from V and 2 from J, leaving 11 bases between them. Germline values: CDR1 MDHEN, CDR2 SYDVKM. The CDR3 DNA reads TGTGCCAGCAGTTTACTATCTAGCTTCACAGATACGCAGTATTTT. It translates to CASSLLSSFTDTQYF. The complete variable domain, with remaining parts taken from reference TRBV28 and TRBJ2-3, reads DVKVTQSSRYLVKRTGEKVFLECVQDMDHENMFWYRQDPGLGLRLIYFSYDVKMKEKGDIPEGYSVSREKKERFSLILESASTNQTSMYLCASSLLSSFTDTQYFGPGTRLTVL.

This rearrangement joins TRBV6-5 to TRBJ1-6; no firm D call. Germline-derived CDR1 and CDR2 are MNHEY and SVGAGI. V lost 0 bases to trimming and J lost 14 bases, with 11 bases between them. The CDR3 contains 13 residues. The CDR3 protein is CASSYSSPSALHF. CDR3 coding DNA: TGTGCCAGCAGTTACTCATCTCCAAGCGCCCTCCACTTT.

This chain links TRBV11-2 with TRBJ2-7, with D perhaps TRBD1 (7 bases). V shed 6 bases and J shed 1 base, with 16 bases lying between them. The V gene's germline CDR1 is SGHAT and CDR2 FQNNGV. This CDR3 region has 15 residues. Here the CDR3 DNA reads TGTGCCAGCAGGTGGGGGGACAGCGAATCCTACGAGCAGTACTTC. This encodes CASRWGDSESYEQYF.

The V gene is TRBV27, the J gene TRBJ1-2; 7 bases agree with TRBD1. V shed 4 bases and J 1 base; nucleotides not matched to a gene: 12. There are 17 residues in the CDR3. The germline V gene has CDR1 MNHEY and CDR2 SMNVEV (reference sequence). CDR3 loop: CASSSTGAQRLNYGYTF. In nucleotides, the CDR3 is TGTGCCAGCAGTTCCACAGGGGCCCAGAGACTTAACTATGGCTACACCTTC.

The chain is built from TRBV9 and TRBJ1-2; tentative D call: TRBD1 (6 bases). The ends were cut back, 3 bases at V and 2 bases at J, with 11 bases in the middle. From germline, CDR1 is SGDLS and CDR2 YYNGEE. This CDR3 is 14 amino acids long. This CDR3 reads CASSAGGLNYGYTF. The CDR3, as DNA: TGTGCCAGCAGCGCGGGGGGGCTAAACTATGGCTACACCTTC.

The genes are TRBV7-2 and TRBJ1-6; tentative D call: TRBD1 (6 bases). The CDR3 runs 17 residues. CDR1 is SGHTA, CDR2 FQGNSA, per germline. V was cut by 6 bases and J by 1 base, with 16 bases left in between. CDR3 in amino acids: CASRPLQGGSYNSPLHF. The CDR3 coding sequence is TGTGCCAGCAGGCCCCTACAGGGTGGTTCCTATAATTCACCCCTCCACTTT.

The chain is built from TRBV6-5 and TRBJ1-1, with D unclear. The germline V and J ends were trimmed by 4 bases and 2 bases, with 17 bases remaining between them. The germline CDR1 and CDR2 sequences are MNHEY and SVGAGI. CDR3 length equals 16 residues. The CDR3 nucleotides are TGTGCCAGCAGTTTCCTCGGGTATAGTTCCAACACTGAAGCTTTCTTT. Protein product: CASSFLGYSSNTEAFF.

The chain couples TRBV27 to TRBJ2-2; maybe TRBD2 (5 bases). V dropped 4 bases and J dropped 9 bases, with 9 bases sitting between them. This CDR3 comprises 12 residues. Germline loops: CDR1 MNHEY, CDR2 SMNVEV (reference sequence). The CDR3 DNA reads TGTGCCAGCAGTTCTAGCCCACGGGAGCTGTTTTTT. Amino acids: CASSSSPRELFF.

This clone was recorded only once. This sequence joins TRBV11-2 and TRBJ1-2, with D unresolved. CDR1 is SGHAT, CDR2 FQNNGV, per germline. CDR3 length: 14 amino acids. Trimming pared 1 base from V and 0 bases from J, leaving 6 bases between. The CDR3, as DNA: TGTGCCAGCAGCTTAGTCGCAGCTAACTATGGCTACACCTTC. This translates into CASSLVAANYGYTF. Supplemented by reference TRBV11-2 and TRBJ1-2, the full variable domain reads EAGVAQSPRYKIIEKRQSVAFWCNPISGHATLYWYQQILGQGPKLLIQFQNNGVVDDSQLPKDRFSAERLKGVDSTLKIQPAKLEDSAVYLCASSLVAANYGYTFGSGTRLTVV.

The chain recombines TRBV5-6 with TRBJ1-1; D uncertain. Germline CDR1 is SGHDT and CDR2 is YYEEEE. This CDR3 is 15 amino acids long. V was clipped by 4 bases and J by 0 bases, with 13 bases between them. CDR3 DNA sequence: TGTGCCAGCAGCCCTCCGAGGGCCATGAACACTGAAGCTTTCTTT. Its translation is CASSPPRAMNTEAFF.

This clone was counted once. In nucleotides, the CDR3 is TGTGCCAGCAGCTTAACCTCGGGGACCGGGGAGCTGTTTTTT. Translated, it gives CASSLTSGTGELFF. The chain carries TRBV7-3 and TRBJ2-2, with D possibly matching TRBD2 (5 bases). The germline V gene has CDR1 SGHTA and CDR2 FQGTGA. Trimming removed 0 bases at V and 5 bases at J, with 7 bases between. The CDR3 contains 14 residues.

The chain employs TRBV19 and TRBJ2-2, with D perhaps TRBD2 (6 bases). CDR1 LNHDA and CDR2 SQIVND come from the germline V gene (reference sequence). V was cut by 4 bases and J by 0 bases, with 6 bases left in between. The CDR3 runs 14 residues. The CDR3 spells CASSRLANTGELFF. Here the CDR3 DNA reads TGTGCCAGTAGTAGACTAGCGAACACCGGGGAGCTGTTTTTT.

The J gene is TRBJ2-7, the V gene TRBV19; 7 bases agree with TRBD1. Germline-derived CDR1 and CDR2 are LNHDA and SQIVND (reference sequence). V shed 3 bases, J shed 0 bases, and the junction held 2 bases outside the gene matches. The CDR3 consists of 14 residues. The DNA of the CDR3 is TGTGCCAGTAGTATGTCAGGGGGCTCCTACGAGCAGTACTTC. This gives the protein CASSMSGGSYEQYF.

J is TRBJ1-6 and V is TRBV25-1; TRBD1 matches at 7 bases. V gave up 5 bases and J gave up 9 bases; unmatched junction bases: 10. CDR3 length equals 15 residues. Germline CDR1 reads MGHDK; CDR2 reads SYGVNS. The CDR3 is CASSPIDRDSSPLHF. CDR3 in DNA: TGTGCCAGCAGTCCCATCGACAGGGACTCTTCACCCCTCCACTTT.

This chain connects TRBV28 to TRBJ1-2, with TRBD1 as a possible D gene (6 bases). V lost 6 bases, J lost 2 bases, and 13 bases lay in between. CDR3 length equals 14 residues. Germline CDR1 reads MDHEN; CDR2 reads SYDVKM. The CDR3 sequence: CASRLPGVNYGYTF. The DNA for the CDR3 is TGTGCCAGCAGACTCCCAGGGGTGAACTATGGCTACACCTTC.